This T cell receptor (beta chain) is drawn from a study of shared clonotypes between healthy human individuals. With regard to this clone: Antigen: not known.

In the naive CD8 group, cells lacked CD45RO and were positively selected for CCR7, so terminally differentiated effector memory CD45RA+ cells were left out. Whole-study results and caveats: Shared clonotypes: about 5% naive CD4, roughly 3.5% naive CD8, under 2.5% memory CD4, approximately 0.4% memory CD8.

Germline CDR1 is SGHRS and CDR2 is YFSETQ. The CDR3 has 16 amino acids. With 0 bases clipped from V and 1 base from J, the junction kept 6 bases outside the gene matches. The method was immunoSEQ multiplex PCR; TCRdb's version includes in-frame clones alone and lacks a portion of them. The sample lists a few million clones; 93% were seen once. The sample comprised naive CD8+ T cells from PBMCs. This chain links TRBV5-1 with TRBJ2-7; 8 bases are a match to TRBD1. This TCR came from a man aged 18-30 years in good health. Some clones in this sample may be carry-over from other donors' samples. The CDR3 DNA is TGCGCCAGCAGCTTGGGTCCGGGGACAGGATCCTACGAGCAGTACTTC. Its protein is CASSLGPGTGSYEQYF.